Detailed here is one T cell receptor beta chain. As yet, its antigen is unknown. The record originates from a study of T cell repertoires in cytomegalovirus infection. One entry per CDR3 protein results from TCRdb running MiXCR on the reads. The table includes under 350,000 distinct CDR3 sequences, 22% detected once. V lost 0 bases and J 5 bases, leaving 14 bases between the germline ends. Germline CDR1 reads SGHRS; CDR2 reads YFSETQ. This CDR3 spans 15 amino acids. This chain links TRBV5-1 with TRBJ2-5; weak D call: TRBD2 (7 bases). Sequenced material: cultured PBMCs, taken from culture after CMV antigen stimulation. The sequence was collected from a human donor in good health (CMV status not recorded). Some clones in this sample may be carry-over from other donors' samples. The CDR3 loop is CASSLATGREETQYF. DNA for the CDR3: TGCGCCAGCAGCTTGGCTACAGGGAGGGAGGAGACCCAGTACTTC.